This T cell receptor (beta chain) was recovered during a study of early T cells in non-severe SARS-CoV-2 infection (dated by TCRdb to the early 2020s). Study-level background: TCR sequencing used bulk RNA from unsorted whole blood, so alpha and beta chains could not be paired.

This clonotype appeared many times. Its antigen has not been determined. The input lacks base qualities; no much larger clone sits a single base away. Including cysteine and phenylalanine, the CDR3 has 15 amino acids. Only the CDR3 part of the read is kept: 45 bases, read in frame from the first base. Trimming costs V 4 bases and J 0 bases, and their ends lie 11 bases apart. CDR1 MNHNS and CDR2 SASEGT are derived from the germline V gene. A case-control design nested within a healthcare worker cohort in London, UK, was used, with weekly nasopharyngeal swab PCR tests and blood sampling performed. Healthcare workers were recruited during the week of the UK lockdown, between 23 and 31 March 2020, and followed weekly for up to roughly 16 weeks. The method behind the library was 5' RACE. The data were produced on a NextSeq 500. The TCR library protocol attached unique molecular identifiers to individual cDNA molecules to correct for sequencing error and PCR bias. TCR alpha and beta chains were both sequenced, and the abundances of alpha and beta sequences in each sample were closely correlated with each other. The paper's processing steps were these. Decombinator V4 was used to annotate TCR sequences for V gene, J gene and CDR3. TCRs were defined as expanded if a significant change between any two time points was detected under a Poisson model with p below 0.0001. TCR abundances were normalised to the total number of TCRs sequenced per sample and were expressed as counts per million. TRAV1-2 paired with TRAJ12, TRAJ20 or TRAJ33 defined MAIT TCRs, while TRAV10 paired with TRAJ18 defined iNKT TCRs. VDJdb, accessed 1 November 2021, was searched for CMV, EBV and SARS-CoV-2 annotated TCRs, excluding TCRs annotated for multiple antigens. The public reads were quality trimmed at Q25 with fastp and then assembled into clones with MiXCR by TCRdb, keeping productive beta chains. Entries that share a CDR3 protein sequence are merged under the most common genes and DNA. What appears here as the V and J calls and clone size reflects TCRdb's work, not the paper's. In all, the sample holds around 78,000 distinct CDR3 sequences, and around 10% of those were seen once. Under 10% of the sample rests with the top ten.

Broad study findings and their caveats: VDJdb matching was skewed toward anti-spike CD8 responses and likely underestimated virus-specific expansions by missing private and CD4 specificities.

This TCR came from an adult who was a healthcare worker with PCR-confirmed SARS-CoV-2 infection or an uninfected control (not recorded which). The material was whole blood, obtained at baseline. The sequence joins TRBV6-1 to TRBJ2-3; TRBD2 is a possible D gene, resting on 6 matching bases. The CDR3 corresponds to CASSVSGPSTDTQYF. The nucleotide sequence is TGTGCCAGCAGTGTTAGCGGTCCTAGCACAGATACGCAGTATTTT.